The 7 T cell receptor beta chains below all came from one sample that was sequenced in a study of cytomegalovirus exposure and HLA in healthy donors (TCRdb year 2017). Library method: the immunoSEQ multiplex PCR assay. TCRdb limited this immuneACCESS table to in-frame rearrangements with V and J called. A share of clones is missing; checked studies link under half to unresolved V genes, and the rest is unexplained. This sample lists around 200,000 clones; roughly 77% were detected once. Around 1.2% of the sample is in the top ten clones. Sequenced input: PBMCs. All receptors come from a woman in her 30s in good health and CMV-seronegative.

The rearrangement uses TRBV7-2 and TRBJ2-2; 8 bases match TRBD1. The ends lost 2 bases at V and 6 bases at J; junction bases unmatched: 8. Germline V gene data show CDR1 as SGHTA and CDR2 as FQGNSA. The CDR3 spans 16 residues. As DNA, the CDR3 is TGTGCCAGCAGCTTACAGGGGGCGTTTAACGCCGGGGAGCTGTTTTTT. Encoded protein: CASSLQGAFNAGELFF.

The V gene is TRBV6-5, the J gene TRBJ2-1, with TRBD1 matching 8 bases. Germline V gives CDR1 MNHEY, CDR2 SVGAGI. V dropped 4 bases and J dropped 1; count of bases not matched to a gene: 6. The CDR3 extends over 16 amino acids. In DNA form, the CDR3 reads TGTGCCAGCAGTTCTCCCCAGGGGGCATCCTACAATGAGCAGTTCTTC. It yields the protein CASSSPQGASYNEQFF.

This chain joins TRBV11-3 and TRBJ2-3; D possibly corresponds to TRBD1 (5 bases). CDR3 length equals 15 residues. Per the germline V gene, CDR1 is SGHNT and CDR2 is YENEEA. Trimming took off 1 base at V and 2 bases at J, with 10 bases between the two ends. The CDR3 DNA follows: TGTGCCAGCAGCTTAGGGCACAGGTTCACAGATACGCAGTATTTT. Its translation is CASSLGHRFTDTQYF.

Only a few counts were recorded for this clone. The gene calls are TRBV28 and TRBJ2-7; 8 bases map to TRBD1. Germline V gene sequence: CDR1 MDHEN, CDR2 SYDVKM. The CDR3 has 12 amino acids. V shed 11 bases and J 3 bases; nucleotides not matched to a gene: 6. The CDR3 reads CAAQGVGYEQYF. The CDR3 DNA is TGTGCCGCACAGGGGGTGGGCTACGAGCAGTACTTC. The full variable domain, rest sourced from reference TRBV28 and TRBJ2-7, is DVKVTQSSRYLVKRTGEKVFLECVQDMDHENMFWYRQDPGLGLRLIYFSYDVKMKEKGDIPEGYSVSREKKERFSLILESASTNQTSMYLCAAQGVGYEQYFGPGTRLTVT.

The chain joins TRBV10-2 to TRBJ2-7, with TRBD1 identical over 11 bases. Germline V CDR1 and CDR2: WSHSY, SAAADI. Unmatched junction bases numbered 6, after V lost 10 bases and J lost 7 bases. This CDR3 has 12 amino acids. CDR3 nucleotides: TGCGCCACCGCGGACAGGGGGCGTGAGCAGTACTTC. This sequence encodes CATADRGREQYF.

The J gene is TRBJ2-5, the V gene TRBV29-1; TRBD2 matches at 9 bases. CDR1 is SQVTM and CDR2 is ANQGSEA in the germline V gene. Trimming cost V 6 bases and J 6 bases; bases outside gene matches: 8. The length of the CDR3 is 13 residues. In DNA form, the CDR3 reads TGCAGCGTCGCCGGACTAGCGATGAAGACCCAGTACTTC. Amino acid sequence: CSVAGLAMKTQYF.

The chain has TRBV5-1 and TRBJ2-5; 7 bases align to TRBD1. This CDR3 spans 15 amino acids. Germline CDR1 SGHRS, CDR2 YFSETQ. V lost 0 bases, J lost 1 base, and 3 bases stayed unmatched. The CDR3 spells CASSLVAGGQETQYF. CDR3 sequence (DNA): TGCGCCAGCAGCTTGGTGGCAGGGGGCCAAGAGACCCAGTACTTC.